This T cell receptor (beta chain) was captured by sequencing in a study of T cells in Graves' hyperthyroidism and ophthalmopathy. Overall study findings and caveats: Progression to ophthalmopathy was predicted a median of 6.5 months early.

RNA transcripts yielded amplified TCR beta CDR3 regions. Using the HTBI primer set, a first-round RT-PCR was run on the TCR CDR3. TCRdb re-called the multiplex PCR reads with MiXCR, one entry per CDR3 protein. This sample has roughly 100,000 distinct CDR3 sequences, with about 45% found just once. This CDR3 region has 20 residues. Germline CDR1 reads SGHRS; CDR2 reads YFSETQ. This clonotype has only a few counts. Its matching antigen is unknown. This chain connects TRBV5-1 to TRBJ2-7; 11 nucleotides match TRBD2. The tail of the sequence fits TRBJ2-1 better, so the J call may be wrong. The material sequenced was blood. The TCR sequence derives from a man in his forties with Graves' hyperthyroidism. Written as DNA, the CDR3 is TGCGCCAGCAGCTTTTGGCTAGCGGGGGGCCGTGGAGACTCCTACAATGAGCAGTTCTTC. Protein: CASSFWLAGGRGDSYNEQFF.